Each of the 31 T cell receptor beta chains below was sequenced from the same sample in a study of blood T cell repertoires in COVID-19. Only in-frame clones appear in the TCRdb table, and some are missing; sequencing was by immunoSEQ multiplex PCR. The sample includes 130,000 to 150,000 clones, 88% of them seen just once. Sequencing used peripheral blood. The receptor source for this set is a man aged 65 to 79 with acute or convalescent COVID-19.

The V call is TRBV30, the J call TRBJ2-1, with 9 bases matching TRBD1. The V segment lost 0 bases and the J segment 9 bases; nucleotides outside the gene matches: 0. Germline V lookup: CDR1 GTSNPN, CDR2 SVGIG (reference sequence). This CDR3 spans 12 amino acids. Here the CDR3 DNA reads TGTGCCTGGAGTGTACAGGGGGCTGAGCAGTTCTTC. Translated: CAWSVQGAEQFF.

This chain links TRBV5-4 with TRBJ2-1; 9 bases line up with TRBD2. CDR3 size: 15 residues. Trimming took 4 bases from V and 0 from J; bases not matched to a gene: 2. Germline-derived CDR1 and CDR2 are SGHNT and YYREEE (reference sequence). The CDR3 sequence is CASSLAGSSYNEQFF. CDR3 DNA sequence: TGTGCCAGCAGCCTAGCGGGAAGCTCCTACAATGAGCAGTTCTTC.

The rearrangement joins TRBV7-9 to TRBJ1-1, with D possibly being TRBD1 (6 bases). The CDR3 sequence is 13 residues long. V lost 6 bases to trimming and J lost 3 bases, with 11 bases between them. Germline V gene sequence: CDR1 SEHNR, CDR2 FQNEAQ (reference sequence). The CDR3 DNA reads as TGTGCCAGCAGGATACAGGGAGACACTGAAGCTTTCTTT. Translating it yields CASRIQGDTEAFF.

V usage is TRBV19 and J usage is TRBJ1-5, with D unclear. The CDR3 loop spans 15 amino acids. The germline V and J ends were trimmed by 4 bases and 6 bases, with 16 bases remaining between them. CDR1 and CDR2 (germline): LNHDA, SQIVND (reference sequence). The CDR3 sequence: CASSSRLTRLQPQHF. CDR3 sequence (DNA): TGTGCCAGTAGTAGTCGGTTGACCCGACTTCAGCCCCAGCATTTT.

Here the CDR3 reads CASSQVASGSSDTQYF. The CDR3 bases are TGCGCCAGCAGCCAAGTAGCTAGCGGGAGTTCAGATACGCAGTATTTT. The chain employs TRBV4-1 and TRBJ2-3, with 10 bases that match TRBD2. J gave up 4 bases and V 1 base, and 5 bases lay outside the gene matches. The CDR3 runs to 16 residues. Germline CDR1 reads MGHRA; CDR2 reads YSYEKL.

The chain combines TRBV19 with TRBJ2-1, with 7 bases fitting TRBD1. Per the germline V gene, CDR1 is LNHDA and CDR2 is SQIVND (reference sequence). The ends lost 4 bases at V and 5 bases at J; junction bases unmatched: 2. CDR3 size: 13 residues. The CDR3, as DNA: TGTGCCAGTAGTACGACAGGGAACAATGAGCAGTTCTTC. As protein: CASSTTGNNEQFF.

The sample holds a few counts of this clone. The rearrangement uses TRBV5-1 and TRBJ2-2, with D perhaps TRBD2 (6 bases). Trimming left V 4 bases short and J 2 bases short, with 12 bases between. The CDR3 totals 15 residues. From germline, CDR1 is SGHRS and CDR2 YFSETQ. For the CDR3, the DNA is TGCGCCAGCAGCCCCGGGACTCCTAACACCGGGGAGCTGTTTTTT. This codes for CASSPGTPNTGELFF.

This clone came up once. The V and J genes are TRBV5-1 and TRBJ1-3; 9 nucleotides align to TRBD1. J gave up 2 bases and V 3 bases, and 3 bases lay outside the gene matches. The CDR3 has 15 residues. Germline CDR1 and CDR2: SGHRS and YFSETQ. CDR3 protein: CASSSWTGAGNTIYF. The CDR3 DNA follows: TGCGCCAGCAGCTCGTGGACAGGGGCTGGAAACACCATATATTTT.

The chain is built from TRBV5-4 and TRBJ2-2; TRBD2 matches at 8 bases. Germline V lookup: CDR1 SGHNT, CDR2 YYREEE (reference sequence). This CDR3 is built from 17 residues. V shed 4 bases and J 6 bases; nucleotides not matched to a gene: 14. The CDR3 loop is CASSLGRSGSGAGELFF. The CDR3 DNA sequence: TGTGCCAGCAGCCTGGGTCGGAGTGGTAGCGGGGCCGGGGAGCTGTTTTTT.

The rearrangement joins TRBV12-2 to TRBJ2-5; TRBD1, the table's D call, lacks a check against the DNA. TRBV12-2 is a recognized pseudogene. The CDR3 runs 15 residues. CDR3 in DNA: TGTGCAAGTCGCCATAAGGGGGAAGTACAAGAGACCCAGTACTTC. Translated: CASRHKGEVQETQYF.

The table lists this clone with a count of one. The sample holds other DNA sequences that translate to the same CDR3. The chain couples TRBV6-5 to TRBJ1-5, with a weak D call TRBD1 (6 bases). V was clipped by 4 bases and J by 1 base, with 11 bases between them. CDR3 length: 15 residues. Germline assignment: CDR1 MNHEY and CDR2 SVGAGI. This CDR3 is CASSSRGGSNQPQHF. Here the CDR3 DNA reads TGTGCCAGCAGTTCGAGAGGGGGAAGCAATCAGCCCCAGCATTTT.

J is TRBJ2-3 and V is TRBV4-2; D remains unclear. Trimming stripped 0 bases from V and 6 bases from J, with 10 bases between. The V gene's germline CDR1 is LGHNA and CDR2 YNFKEQ. The CDR3 spans 14 residues. CDR3 DNA: TGTGCCAGCAGCCAAGAAAATTTCGTGGATACGCAGTATTTT. Encoded protein: CASSQENFVDTQYF.

The V and J genes are TRBV5-1 and TRBJ2-1; the D gene is possibly TRBD2 (6 bases). Germline CDR1 is SGHRS and CDR2 is YFSETQ. This CDR3 is 16 amino acids long. With 1 base removed from V and 5 bases from J, the gap between germline ends came to 16 bases. The DNA for the CDR3 is TGCGCCAGCAGCTTGAAATCCAGCGGGCTCAACAATGAGCAGTTCTTC. Its translation: CASSLKSSGLNNEQFF.

The rearrangement links TRBV19 to TRBJ1-6, with D hard to call. The V end lost 2 bases, the J end lost 6 bases, and 8 bases lay between the germline ends. Germline loops: CDR1 LNHDA, CDR2 SQIVND (reference sequence). The CDR3 has 14 amino acids. The CDR3 coding sequence is TGTGCCAGTAGTATATCACAGAGTAATTCACCCCTCCACTTT. Amino acid sequence: CASSISQSNSPLHF.

This clone was seen once. The V and J genes are TRBV7-9 and TRBJ1-4; tentatively, D is TRBD1 (6 bases). CDR3 size: 18 residues. V lost 6 bases, J lost 5 bases, and 25 bases lay in between. The germline gives CDR1 SEHNR, CDR2 FQNEAQ (reference sequence). The CDR3 nucleotides are TGTGCCAGCAGTCCTAAAGGGGGAGTCTCCGCCGGCAATGAAAAACTGTTTTTT. It is translated as CASSPKGGVSAGNEKLFF.

CDR3 coding DNA: TGTGCCACCAGTGACCCGCGGTACGAGCAGTACTTC. The encoded protein is CATSDPRYEQYF. V and J are TRBV24-1 and TRBJ2-7, with D unresolved. CDR3 size: 12 residues. Germline values: CDR1 KGHDR, CDR2 SFDVKD. The V and J ends lost 4 bases and 4 bases respectively, with 7 bases between them.

The CDR3 loop reads CASSPGQGGEKLFF. The CDR3 DNA reads TGTGCCAGCAGCCCGGGACAGGGGGGCGAAAAACTGTTTTTT. The chain recombines TRBV4-2 with TRBJ1-4; 11 bases are a match to TRBD1. The V gene end was trimmed by 4 bases and the J gene end by 8 bases; junction bases not matched to a gene: 3. The CDR3 consists of 14 residues. The V gene's germline CDR1 is LGHNA and CDR2 YNFKEQ.

The chain is built from TRBV6-5 and TRBJ1-6; possibly TRBD1 for D (5 bases). There are 15 residues in the CDR3. In germline, CDR1 is MNHEY, CDR2 SVGAGI. The V and J ends lost 0 bases and 8 bases respectively, with 11 bases between them. CDR3 region: CASSYSRGGDSPLHF. The CDR3 DNA reads TGTGCCAGCAGTTACTCCCGGGGGGGGGATTCACCCCTCCACTTT.

The genes are TRBV5-6 and TRBJ2-7; TRBD2 matches at 10 bases. V was pared by 6 bases and J by 1 base, with 7 bases of the junction left unmatched. The CDR3 consists of 15 residues. Germline loops: CDR1 SGHDT, CDR2 YYEEEE. The CDR3: CASKTLAGDSYEQYF. In DNA, the CDR3 is TGTGCCAGCAAGACGCTAGCGGGAGATTCCTACGAGCAGTACTTC.

This rearrangement joins TRBV3-1 (or the pseudogene TRBV3-2) to TRBJ1-1; D uncertain. Per germline, CDR1 LGHDT and CDR2 YNNKEL (reference sequence). This CDR3 has 15 residues. V gave up 1 base and J gave up 2 bases, with 11 bases separating them. The CDR3 here is CASSQGWTTNTEAFF. The CDR3 coding sequence is TGTGCCAGCAGCCAAGGGTGGACTACCAACACTGAAGCTTTCTTT.

This chain uses TRBV28 with TRBJ1-5; D may be TRBD1 (6 bases). The CDR3 loop spans 15 amino acids. The V end lost 2 bases, the J end lost 7 bases, and 15 bases lay between the germline ends. The germline gives CDR1 MDHEN, CDR2 SYDVKM. CDR3 coding DNA: TGTGCCAGCAGTTTAGGGGGGGCAATGGGCCAGCCCCAGCATTTT. Encoded protein: CASSLGGAMGQPQHF.

The gene calls are TRBV2 and TRBJ1-5; D gene unclear. V was shortened by 7 bases and J by 2 bases, with 12 bases between the two germline ends. The CDR3 is 14 amino acids. Germline CDR1 and CDR2: SNHLY and FYNNEI. The CDR3 nucleotides are TGTGCCAGCACCGGGAATGGCGGCAATCAGCCCCAGCATTTT. Translating it yields CASTGNGGNQPQHF.

The chain uses TRBV10-2 and TRBJ1-1; D possibly corresponds to TRBD1 (6 bases). Germline V lookup: CDR1 WSHSY, CDR2 SAAADI. CDR3 size: 11 residues. V was shortened by 6 bases and J by 11 bases, with 13 bases between the two germline ends. The CDR3 nucleotides read TGCGCCAGCAGCTGGAAGGGGGACGCTTTCTTT. Translation gives CASSWKGDAFF.

In this sample, this clone turned up a few times. The V gene is TRBV27, the J gene TRBJ1-2; 8 nucleotides agree with TRBD1. Germline values: CDR1 MNHEY, CDR2 SMNVEV (reference sequence). Unmatched junction bases numbered 7, after V lost 3 bases and J lost 7 bases. This CDR3 has 14 residues. Here the CDR3 reads CASSFWRQGFGYTF. CDR3 coding DNA: TGTGCCAGCAGTTTTTGGAGACAGGGGTTTGGCTACACCTTC.

The chain links TRBV12-5 to TRBJ2-2, with a tentative D call TRBD2 (6 bases). Per germline, CDR1 LGHNT and CDR2 FRNRAP. The ends were cut back, 6 bases at V and 3 bases at J, with 29 bases in the middle. This CDR3 has 20 amino acids. The CDR3 DNA reads TGTGCTAGTGGGAAAGACCATCGGGGCGTTTTAAGGGAGGACACCGGGGAGCTGTTTTTT. Translated: CASGKDHRGVLREDTGELFF.

This clone was picked up a small number of times. The chain is built from TRBV5-1 and TRBJ1-3; D gene ambiguous. The CDR3 covers 16 residues. CDR1 SGHRS and CDR2 YFSETQ come from the germline V gene. V was cut by 0 bases and J by 2 bases, with 12 bases left in between. CDR3 in amino acids: CASSLAKTTTGNTIYF. The DNA for the CDR3 is TGCGCCAGCAGCTTGGCGAAAACAACTACTGGAAACACCATATATTTT.

The gene calls are TRBV10-1 and TRBJ2-3; no clear D. This CDR3 has 13 residues. CDR1 is WNHNN, CDR2 SYGVQD, per germline (reference sequence). Trimming pared 5 bases from V and 3 bases from J, leaving 9 bases between. CDR3 in amino acids: CASSRTRTDTQYF. In DNA, the CDR3 is TGCGCCAGCAGTCGCACCAGGACAGATACGCAGTATTTT.

The V call is TRBV29-1, the J call TRBJ2-3, with D perhaps TRBD2 (5 bases). Germline-derived CDR1 and CDR2 are SQVTM and ANQGSEA. The CDR3 loop spans 10 amino acids. Trimming removed 5 bases from V and 6 bases from J, with 6 bases in between. Here the CDR3 reads CSVREDTQYF. The CDR3 DNA follows: TGCAGCGTTAGGGAGGATACGCAGTATTTT.

V is TRBV10-1 and J is TRBJ2-1; a possible D gene is TRBD2 (5 bases). Germline lookup yields CDR1 WNHNN and CDR2 SYGVQD (reference sequence). The CDR3 consists of 15 residues. Deletions cut 3 bases from V and 7 bases from J, with 16 bases between. In nucleotides, the CDR3 is TGCGCCAGCAGTGATCGATCGGCGGGTGGGAATGAGCAGTTCTTC. This translates into CASSDRSAGGNEQFF.

J is TRBJ2-7 and V is TRBV5-4, with 10 bases identical to TRBD1. There are 16 residues in the CDR3. V lost 3 bases and J lost 1; bases outside the gene matches: 7. Germline values: CDR1 SGHNT, CDR2 YYREEE (reference sequence). CDR3 residues: CASSSGGTGASYEQYF. Written as DNA, the CDR3 is TGTGCCAGCAGCTCTGGAGGGACAGGGGCGTCCTACGAGCAGTACTTC. Filled out from reference TRBV5-4 and TRBJ2-7, the complete variable domain reads ETGVTQSPTHLIKTRGQQVTLRCSSQSGHNTVSWYQQALGQGPQFIFQYYREEENGRGNFPPRFSGLQFPNYSSELNVNALELDDSALYLCASSSGGTGASYEQYFGPGTRLTVT.

The gene calls are TRBV3-1 (or the pseudogene TRBV3-2) and TRBJ2-7; D is ambiguous. The CDR3 has 14 amino acids. V lost 4 bases and J 0 bases, leaving 10 bases between the germline ends. Germline V gene sequence: CDR1 LGHDT, CDR2 YNNKEL (reference sequence). CDR3 residues: CASSPRVASYEQYF. The CDR3 DNA follows: TGTGCCAGCAGCCCCAGAGTAGCCTCCTACGAGCAGTACTTC.